This is a list of T cell receptor beta chains from one sample in a study of vaccination and CD4 T cells after COVID-19. One entry per CDR3 protein, called by TCRdb with MiXCR from the PCR reads. Found here are around 16,000 distinct CDR3 sequences, nearly 55% of them singletons; the top ten hold around 21%. For these TCRs, the target antigens are not known. Here the sequenced sample was CD4+ T cells from blood, cultured in vitro, taken before SARS-CoV-2 vaccination. All receptors derive from a human donor who had recovered from COVID-19. Each CDR3 is given with its conserved first and last residue. Fields, in order: clone size, V gene, CDR3 length, D gene, J gene, CDR3 protein. The D gene is left open where the match is weak. The size field is filled for only some rows; it gives once, few, many or a size class.

-,TRBV5-1,14,-,TRBJ2-1,CASSLVNTIDEQFF
-,TRBV20-1,13,-,TRBJ2-3,CSATGTTTDTQYF
once,TRBV27,15,TRBD2,TRBJ2-1,CASSPWSGSGDEQFF
-,TRBV6-4,18,-,TRBJ1-3,CASSEDGLGAISGNTIYF
-,TRBV20-1,14,TRBD2,TRBJ2-1,CSAPGTNSYNEQFF
-,TRBV6-2/TRBV6-3,17,TRBD2,TRBJ2-5,CASRENLAGGPRETQYF
-,TRBV2,12,-,TRBJ2-3,CASSEQADTQYF
-,TRBV11-2,15,TRBD2,TRBJ2-3,CASSRLARMEDTQYF
-,TRBV6-1,12,-,TRBJ2-2,CASRTNTGELFF
-,TRBV18,14,-,TRBJ1-2,CASSREGYNYGYTF
few,TRBV20-1,13,-,TRBJ1-1,CSARWTDDTEAFF
-,TRBV12-3/TRBV12-4,15,TRBD2,TRBJ2-3,CASRGTSGVTDTQYF
-,TRBV5-8,13,-,TRBJ1-1,CASSPPRHGEAFF
-,TRBV20-1,24,TRBD2,TRBJ2-2,CSARDPVASGRGLTTGWGSGELFF
-,TRBV10-3,15,-,TRBJ1-1,CAISESWGQDTEAFF
-,TRBV20-1,16,-,TRBJ1-1,CSARPQRGIEHPEAFF
-,TRBV2,15,-,TRBJ2-1,CASSEEGASYNEQFF
-,TRBV20-1,11,-,TRBJ1-1,CSANGGTEAFF
-,TRBV21-1,18,-,TRBJ2-2,CASSNGVGGPLTPGELFF
-,TRBV7-2,15,TRBD1,TRBJ2-7,CASSFRGPLAYEQYF
-,TRBV5-1,14,-,TRBJ1-1,CASSLEGAAVEAFF
few,TRBV7-9,13,-,TRBJ1-1,CASSPSAVTEAFF
once,TRBV6-2/TRBV6-3,14,TRBD1,TRBJ1-5,CASSYSTGNQPQHF
-,TRBV7-6,16,TRBD1,TRBJ1-3,CASSQNQGDAGNTIYF
-,TRBV20-1,14,TRBD1,TRBJ1-6,CSTGQGASNSPLHF
-,TRBV20-1,12,-,TRBJ1-2,CSARTDNYGYTF